These 28 T cell receptor beta chains originate from one sample sequenced in a study of T cell responses to AZD1222 COVID-19 vaccine. Repertoires were generated with immunoSEQ multiplex PCR, while TCRdb's copy carries only in-frame clones and drops some. Of approximately 220,000 clones detected, 93% appear once; the ten largest clones hold 0.95% to 1.1%. This material consisted of peripheral blood, taken on day 0 of MenACWY control vaccination. These TCRs come from an adult in good health.

This clone showed up just a few times. CDR3 in DNA: TGTGCCAGAGGGGTGGGGAAGAGAAACACCATATATTTT. This sequence encodes CARGVGKRNTIYF. V gene TRBV2 combines with J gene TRBJ1-3; possibly TRBD1 for D (5 bases). V was trimmed by 9 bases and J by 5 bases, leaving 14 bases between them. There are 13 residues in the CDR3. Germline CDR1 and CDR2: SNHLY and FYNNEI. Drawing the rest from reference TRBV2 and TRBJ1-3, the complete variable domain is EPEVTQTPSHQVTQMGQEVILRCVPISNHLYFYWYRQILGQKVEFLVSFYNNEISEKSEIFDDQFSVERPDGSNFTLKIRSTKLEDSAMYFCARGVGKRNTIYFGEGSWLTVV.

The gene calls are TRBV6-5 and TRBJ1-4, with 7 positions matching TRBD1. Per germline, CDR1 MNHEY and CDR2 SVGAGI. V lost 7 bases to trimming and J lost 8 bases; unmatched junction nucleotides: 7. The CDR3 covers 13 residues. CDR3: CASIDRALEKLFF. As DNA, the CDR3 is TGTGCCAGCATAGACAGGGCCCTGGAAAAACTGTTTTTT.

This rearrangement joins TRBV7-2 to TRBJ2-5; the D call may be TRBD1 or TRBD2 (6 bases each). V lost 2 bases, J lost 5 bases, and 12 bases lay in between. CDR3 length equals 14 residues. CDR1 and CDR2 (germline): SGHTA, FQGNSA. In DNA, the CDR3 is TGTGCCAGCAGCTTACGGAGGGGGAGGGAGACCCAGTACTTC. Protein sequence: CASSLRRGRETQYF.

The chain carries TRBV19 and TRBJ2-5; D ambiguous. This CDR3 is built from 15 residues. Trimming pared 5 bases from V and 2 bases from J, leaving 15 bases between. CDR1 is LNHDA and CDR2 is SQIVND in the germline V gene (reference sequence). The CDR3 loop is CASSARPSMQETQYF. The CDR3 region has the DNA TGTGCCAGTAGTGCCAGGCCATCTATGCAAGAGACCCAGTACTTC.

This clone has a handful of counts. The V call is TRBV7-9, the J call TRBJ2-5; 8 nucleotides agree with TRBD1. V was pared by 5 bases and J by 3 bases, with 8 bases of the junction left unmatched. The CDR3 has 15 amino acids. Looked up from germline, CDR1 is SEHNR and CDR2 is FQNEAQ (reference sequence). CDR3 residues: CASSTAGTGEETQYF. CDR3 nucleotide sequence: TGTGCCAGCAGCACTGCCGGGACAGGAGAAGAGACCCAGTACTTC. The full variable domain, its missing parts supplied by reference TRBV7-9 and TRBJ2-5, is DTGVSQNPRHKITKRGQNVTFRCDPISEHNRLYWYRQTLGQGPEFLTYFQNEAQLEKSRLLSDRFSAERPKGSFSTLEIQRTEQGDSAMYLCASSTAGTGEETQYFGPGTRLLVL.

The CDR3: CASSYVDSPLHF. CDR3 sequence (DNA): TGTGCCAGCAGTTACGTTGATTCACCCCTCCACTTT. The J gene is TRBJ1-6, the V gene TRBV6-2 or TRBV6-3, with D uncertain. Deletions cut 2 bases from V and 8 bases from J, with 4 bases between. The CDR3 extends over 12 amino acids. The germline V gene encodes CDR1 MNHEY and CDR2 SVGEGT.

A few counts support this clone. V and J are TRBV12-3 or TRBV12-4 and TRBJ1-2; D gene unclear. V lost 3 bases and J 2 bases, leaving 7 bases between the germline ends. This CDR3 is 13 amino acids long. The CDR3 here is CASSFGENYGYTF. CDR3 in DNA: TGTGCCAGCAGTTTTGGGGAGAACTATGGCTACACCTTC.

This clone was found a few times. The V call is TRBV6-5, the J call TRBJ2-2; 7 positions agree with TRBD2. Per the germline V gene, CDR1 is MNHEY and CDR2 is SVGAGI. V shed 7 bases, J shed 2 bases, and the junction held 4 bases outside the gene matches. The CDR3 covers 14 residues. The CDR3 protein is CASNRDYNTGELFF. As DNA, the CDR3 is TGTGCCAGCAACCGGGACTATAACACCGGGGAGCTGTTTTTT.

V gene TRBV3-1 (or the pseudogene TRBV3-2) combines with J gene TRBJ1-5; D is uncertain. CDR1 is LGHDT and CDR2 is YNNKEL in the germline V gene (reference sequence). V lost 5 bases and J lost 4, with 9 bases in between. CDR3 size: 13 residues. The CDR3 here is CASSSALNQPQHF. DNA for the CDR3: TGTGCCAGCAGCTCCGCTTTGAATCAGCCCCAGCATTTT.

This rearrangement joins TRBV15 to TRBJ1-2, with 8 bases fitting TRBD1. Germline assignment: CDR1 LNHNV and CDR2 YYDKDF (reference sequence). J gave up 4 bases and V 2 bases, and 6 bases lay outside the gene matches. The CDR3 sequence is 15 residues long. The CDR3, as DNA: TGTGCCACCAGCAGATCGGACAGGGTGGGCTATGGCTACACCTTC. It encodes CATSRSDRVGYGYTF.

This clone has just a few counts. The V call is TRBV5-4, the J call TRBJ2-6; 9 nucleotides agree with TRBD1. V trimming: 4 bases; J trimming: 2 bases; junction bases outside the gene matches: 10. The germline V gene encodes CDR1 SGHNT and CDR2 YYREEE (reference sequence). The CDR3 contains 18 residues. Written as DNA, the CDR3 is TGTGCCAGCAGCCAGCAGACCGGGACAGGGACTGGGGCCAACGTCCTGACTTTC. Translating it yields CASSQQTGTGTGANVLTF. The full variable domain, rest sourced from reference TRBV5-4 and TRBJ2-6, is ETGVTQSPTHLIKTRGQQVTLRCSSQSGHNTVSWYQQALGQGPQFIFQYYREEENGRGNFPPRFSGLQFPNYSSELNVNALELDDSALYLCASSQQTGTGTGANVLTFGAGSRLTVL.

This clone came up once. The V gene is TRBV18, the J gene TRBJ1-3, with D perhaps matching TRBD1 (6 bases). Between the trimmed V and J ends, which lost 6 bases and 0 bases, there was a span of 12 bases. The germline gives CDR1 KGHSH, CDR2 LQKENI. The CDR3 has 15 residues. The chain's CDR3 is CASSLGQSSGNTIYF. In DNA, the CDR3 is TGTGCCAGCTCCCTTGGACAGAGCTCTGGAAACACCATATATTTT. The full variable domain, with the rest looked up from reference TRBV18 and TRBJ1-3, is NAGVMQNPRHLVRRRGQEARLRCSPMKGHSHVYWYRQLPEEGLKFMVYLQKENIIDESGMPKERFSAEFPKEGPSILRIQQVVRGDSAAYFCASSLGQSSGNTIYFGEGSWLTVV.

This chain connects TRBV6-2 or TRBV6-3 to TRBJ2-1; D may match TRBD1 or TRBD2 (5 bases each). Trimming pared 6 bases from V and 4 bases from J, leaving 16 bases between. The CDR3 totals 15 residues. Germline CDR1 reads MNHEY; CDR2 reads SVGEGT. The CDR3: CASRPTGTSYNEQFF. CDR3 sequence (DNA): TGTGCCAGCAGACCTACCGGGACCTCATACAATGAGCAGTTCTTC.

The CDR3 sequence: CASSQLNEKLFF. Here the CDR3 DNA reads TGTGCCAGCAGCCAATTAAATGAAAAACTGTTTTTT. V usage is TRBV3-1 (or the pseudogene TRBV3-2) and J usage is TRBJ1-4, with unresolved D. CDR1 is LGHDT and CDR2 is YNNKEL in the germline V gene (reference sequence). The CDR3 loop spans 12 amino acids. Deletions cut 2 bases from V and 5 bases from J, with 3 bases between.

The rearrangement links TRBV3-1 (or the pseudogene TRBV3-2) to TRBJ2-3; D call uncertain. The V gene lost 3 bases and the J gene lost 2 bases, with 9 bases spanning the gap. CDR3 length: 14 amino acids. Germline CDR1 is LGHDT and CDR2 is YNNKEL (reference sequence). CDR3 protein: CASSQNLLTDTQYF. The DNA of the CDR3 is TGTGCCAGCAGCCAGAACCTCCTCACAGATACGCAGTATTTT.

The chain joins TRBV3-1 (or the pseudogene TRBV3-2) to TRBJ2-4; 12 positions match TRBD2. This CDR3 contains 16 residues. V was pared by 6 bases and J by 2 bases, with 5 bases of the junction left unmatched. CDR1 LGHDT and CDR2 YNNKEL come from the germline V gene (reference sequence). CDR3 DNA: TGTGCCAGCAGACCTACTAGCGGGGGGCCCAAAAACATTCAGTACTTC. This sequence encodes CASRPTSGGPKNIQYF.

The chain carries TRBV25-1 and TRBJ2-2; the match to TRBD1 covers 9 bases. CDR1 is MGHDK, CDR2 SYGVNS, per germline. J was trimmed by 5 bases and V by 5 bases; bases with no gene match: 3. The CDR3 consists of 14 residues. CDR3 nucleotides: TGTGCCAGCAGTAAGGGACAGGGAACCGGGGAGCTGTTTTTT. It specifies CASSKGQGTGELFF.

This chain uses TRBV4-3 with TRBJ1-4; D is perhaps TRBD1 (6 bases). The V gene lost 1 base and the J gene lost 5 bases, with 11 bases spanning the gap. Looked up from germline, CDR1 is LGHNA and CDR2 is YSLEER. The CDR3 sequence is 15 residues long. As DNA, the CDR3 is TGCGCCAGCAGCCAAGGGGTCGGACAGAATGAAAAACTGTTTTTT. Translation gives CASSQGVGQNEKLFF.

This chain joins TRBV6-5 and TRBJ1-1, with 8 bases aligning to TRBD1. J was trimmed by 1 base and V by 4 bases; bases with no gene match: 8. Looked up from germline, CDR1 is MNHEY and CDR2 is SVGAGI. The CDR3 sequence is 16 residues long. CDR3 residues: CASSLTGVRGNTEAFF. For the CDR3, the DNA is TGTGCCAGCAGTTTGACAGGGGTGCGGGGGAACACTGAAGCTTTCTTT.

This chain joins TRBV12-3 or TRBV12-4 and TRBJ1-1; D call uncertain. The CDR3 runs to 13 residues. V was clipped by 6 bases and J by 3 bases, with 11 bases between them. CDR3 loop: CASRRQQYTEAFF. CDR3 nucleotide sequence: TGTGCCAGCAGGCGCCAACAGTACACTGAAGCTTTCTTT.

The gene calls are TRBV6-5 and TRBJ1-1; D perhaps matches TRBD1 (6 bases). V lost 6 bases and J 2 bases, leaving 16 bases between the germline ends. This CDR3 contains 15 residues. The germline gives CDR1 MNHEY, CDR2 SVGAGI. The CDR3 DNA reads as TGTGCCAGCAGGGTCCGCGCGGGGGCAAACACTGAAGCTTTCTTT. This encodes CASRVRAGANTEAFF.

The gene calls are TRBV19 and TRBJ2-6, with no clear D. Germline V gene data show CDR1 as LNHDA and CDR2 as SQIVND (reference sequence). This CDR3 contains 16 residues. Trimming removed 7 bases at V and 4 bases at J, with 17 bases between. The CDR3 region is CASNPLGFGGANVLTF. DNA for the CDR3: TGTGCCAGTAACCCGTTGGGGTTTGGGGGGGCCAACGTCCTGACTTTC.

This clone came up a few times. The chain uses TRBV7-6 and TRBJ1-6; the D gene is possibly TRBD1 (6 bases). Trimming removed 5 bases at V and 5 bases at J, with 19 bases between. Germline CDR1 is SGHVS and CDR2 is FNYEAQ. The CDR3 has 17 residues. The CDR3 coding sequence is TGTGCCAGCAGCCCAGGGGTATGGGCGGATGATAATTCACCCCTCCACTTT. Translation: CASSPGVWADDNSPLHF.

The chain recombines TRBV14 with TRBJ1-1, with a tentative D call TRBD1 (6 bases). Trimming stripped 1 base from V and 10 bases from J, with 16 bases between. This CDR3 has 14 residues. Per germline, CDR1 SGHDN and CDR2 FVKESK. The CDR3 sequence: CASSQVRGRLGAFF. In DNA, the CDR3 is TGTGCCAGCAGCCAAGTACGGGGGCGCCTTGGAGCTTTCTTT. The entire variable domain, with the rest obtained from reference TRBV14 and TRBJ1-1, is as follows: EAGVTQFPSHSVIEKGQTVTLRCDPISGHDNLYWYRRVMGKEIKFLLHFVKESKQDESGMPNNRFLAERTGGTYSTLKVQPAELEDSGVYFCASSQVRGRLGAFFGQGTRLTVV.

As concerns this clone: The sample carries other DNA sequences with the same CDR3. This chain uses TRBV28 with TRBJ1-2; a weak D match, TRBD1 (5 bases). V lost 5 bases and J lost 2, with 12 bases in between. Germline CDR1 is MDHEN and CDR2 is SYDVKM. This CDR3 region has 14 residues. The CDR3 here is CASSPGTANYGYTF. Written as DNA, the CDR3 is TGTGCCAGCAGTCCCGGGACGGCGAACTATGGCTACACCTTC.

This sequence joins TRBV11-3 and TRBJ2-3; a weak D match, TRBD2 (6 bases). This CDR3 region has 16 residues. Looked up from germline, CDR1 is SGHNT and CDR2 is YENEEA. Trimming removed 5 bases from V and 0 bases from J, with 15 bases in between. The CDR3 here is CASSKNTGLSTDTQYF. In nucleotides, the CDR3 is TGTGCCAGCAGCAAAAACACGGGACTCAGCACAGATACGCAGTATTTT.

This rearrangement joins TRBV5-5 to TRBJ2-3; 10 positions agree with TRBD2. Germline V CDR1 and CDR2: SGHKS, YYEKEE (reference sequence). V lost 4 bases and J lost 1; bases outside the gene matches: 6. The CDR3 sequence is 16 residues long. The CDR3 DNA is TGTGCCAGCAGCCGAACAGCGGGGGGGGGCACAGATACGCAGTATTTT. The encoded protein is CASSRTAGGGTDTQYF.

The chain recombines TRBV5-6 with TRBJ1-2; D is undetermined. CDR3 length: 12 residues. The V end was cut by 2 bases, the J end by 8 bases, with 10 bases between. The V gene's germline CDR1 is SGHDT and CDR2 YYEEEE. The CDR3 region has the DNA TGTGCCAGCAGCTTTCCCCGACGAGGCTACACCTTC. Its translation: CASSFPRRGYTF.